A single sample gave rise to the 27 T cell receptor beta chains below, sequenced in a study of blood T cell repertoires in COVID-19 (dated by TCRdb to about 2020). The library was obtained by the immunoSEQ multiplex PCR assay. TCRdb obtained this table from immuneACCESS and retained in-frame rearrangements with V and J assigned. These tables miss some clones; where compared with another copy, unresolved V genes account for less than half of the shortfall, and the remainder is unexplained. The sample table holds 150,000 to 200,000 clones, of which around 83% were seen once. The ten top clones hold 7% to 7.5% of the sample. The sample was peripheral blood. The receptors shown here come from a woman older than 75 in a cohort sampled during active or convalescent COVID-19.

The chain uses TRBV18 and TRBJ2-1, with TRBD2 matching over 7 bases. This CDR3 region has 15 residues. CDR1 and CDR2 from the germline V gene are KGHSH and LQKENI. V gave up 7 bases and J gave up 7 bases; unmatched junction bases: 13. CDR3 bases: TGTGCCAGCTTTCAGGAACCGGGACTAAGAAATGAGCAGTTCTTC. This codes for CASFQEPGLRNEQFF.

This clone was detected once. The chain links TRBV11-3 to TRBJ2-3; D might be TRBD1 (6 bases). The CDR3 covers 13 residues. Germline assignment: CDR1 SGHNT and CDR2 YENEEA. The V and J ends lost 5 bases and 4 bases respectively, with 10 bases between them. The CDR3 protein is CASSTAGADTQYF. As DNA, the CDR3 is TGTGCCAGCAGCACAGCAGGGGCAGATACGCAGTATTTT.

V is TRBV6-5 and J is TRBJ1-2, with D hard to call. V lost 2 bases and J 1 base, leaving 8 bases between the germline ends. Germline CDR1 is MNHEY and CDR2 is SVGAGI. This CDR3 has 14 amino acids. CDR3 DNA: TGTGCCAGCAGTTACGGCAGGTTTAACTATGGCTACACCTTC. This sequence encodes CASSYGRFNYGYTF.

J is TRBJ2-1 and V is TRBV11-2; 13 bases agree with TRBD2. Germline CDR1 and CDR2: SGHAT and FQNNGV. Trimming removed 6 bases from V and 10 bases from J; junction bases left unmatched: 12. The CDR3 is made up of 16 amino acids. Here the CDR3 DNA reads TGTGCCAGCAGACCTCGAACTAGCGGGGGGGCAGGGGAGCAGTTCTTC. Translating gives CASRPRTSGGAGEQFF.

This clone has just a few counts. CDR3 nucleotide sequence: TGTGCCAGCGCCGGGAGCTCTGGAAACACCATATATTTT. Amino acid sequence: CASAGSSGNTIYF. V is TRBV6-6 and J is TRBJ1-3; D not resolved. CDR1 is MNHNY and CDR2 is SVGAGI in the germline V gene (reference sequence). With 8 bases removed from V and 0 bases from J, the gap between germline ends came to 8 bases. The CDR3 length is 13 residues.

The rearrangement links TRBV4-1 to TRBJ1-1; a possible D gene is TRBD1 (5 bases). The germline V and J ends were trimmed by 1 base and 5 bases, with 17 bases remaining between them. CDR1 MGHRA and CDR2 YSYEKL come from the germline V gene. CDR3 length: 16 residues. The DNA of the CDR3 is TGCGCCAGCAGCCAAGCCCTCCCGCAGGGTAAGACTGAAGCTTTCTTT. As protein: CASSQALPQGKTEAFF.

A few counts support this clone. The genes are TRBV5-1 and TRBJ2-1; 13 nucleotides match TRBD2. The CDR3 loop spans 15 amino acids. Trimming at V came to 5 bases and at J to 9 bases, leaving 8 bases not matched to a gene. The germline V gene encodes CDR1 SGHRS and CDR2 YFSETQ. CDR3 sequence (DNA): TGCGCCAGCAGAGTCGGACTAGCGGGAGACGGTGAGCAGTTCTTC. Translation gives CASRVGLAGDGEQFF.

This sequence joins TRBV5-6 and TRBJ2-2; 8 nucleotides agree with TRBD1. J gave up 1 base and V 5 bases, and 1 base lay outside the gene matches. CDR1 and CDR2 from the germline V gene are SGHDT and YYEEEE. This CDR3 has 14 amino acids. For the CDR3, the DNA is TGTGCCAGCAGGGGGACAGGGAACACCGGGGAGCTGTTTTTT. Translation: CASRGTGNTGELFF.

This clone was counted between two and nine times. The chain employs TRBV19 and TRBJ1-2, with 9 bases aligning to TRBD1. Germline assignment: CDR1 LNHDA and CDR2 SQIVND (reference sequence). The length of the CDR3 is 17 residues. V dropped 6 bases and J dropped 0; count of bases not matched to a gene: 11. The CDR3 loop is CASRLRGQGLANYGYTF. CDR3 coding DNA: TGTGCCAGTAGACTCCGGGGACAGGGTTTGGCTAACTATGGCTACACCTTC.

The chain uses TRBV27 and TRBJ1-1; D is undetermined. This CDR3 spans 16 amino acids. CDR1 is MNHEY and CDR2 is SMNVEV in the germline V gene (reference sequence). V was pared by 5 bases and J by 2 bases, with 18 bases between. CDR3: CASSPRPGLLNTEAFF. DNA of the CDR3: TGTGCCAGCAGTCCCCGTCCCGGACTCCTCAACACTGAAGCTTTCTTT.

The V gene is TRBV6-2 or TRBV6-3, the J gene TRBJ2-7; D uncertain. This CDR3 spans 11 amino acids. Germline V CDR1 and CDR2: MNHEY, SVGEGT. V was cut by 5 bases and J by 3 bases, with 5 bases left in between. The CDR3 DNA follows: TGTGCCAGCAGTCGCGTCTACGAGCAGTACTTC. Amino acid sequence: CASSRVYEQYF.

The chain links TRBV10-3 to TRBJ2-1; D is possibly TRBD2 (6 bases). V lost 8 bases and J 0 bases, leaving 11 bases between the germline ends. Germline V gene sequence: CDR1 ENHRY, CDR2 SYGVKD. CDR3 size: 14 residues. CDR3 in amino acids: CAISTGASYNEQFF. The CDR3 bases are TGTGCCATCTCCACGGGAGCCTCCTACAATGAGCAGTTCTTC.

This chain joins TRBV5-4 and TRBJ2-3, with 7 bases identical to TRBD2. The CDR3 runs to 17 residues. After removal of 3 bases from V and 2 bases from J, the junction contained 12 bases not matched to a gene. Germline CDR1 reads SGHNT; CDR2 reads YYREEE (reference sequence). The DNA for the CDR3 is TGTGCCAGCAGCTCCGAGTTACTAGCGCCCGACACAGATACGCAGTATTTT. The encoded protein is CASSSELLAPDTDTQYF.

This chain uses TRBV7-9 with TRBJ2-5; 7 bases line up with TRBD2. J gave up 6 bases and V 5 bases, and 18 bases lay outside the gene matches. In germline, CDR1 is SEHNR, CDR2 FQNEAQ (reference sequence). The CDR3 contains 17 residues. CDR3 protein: CASSPLYGGRAAKTQYF. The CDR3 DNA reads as TGTGCCAGCAGCCCCTTGTACGGAGGGAGGGCCGCAAAGACCCAGTACTTC.

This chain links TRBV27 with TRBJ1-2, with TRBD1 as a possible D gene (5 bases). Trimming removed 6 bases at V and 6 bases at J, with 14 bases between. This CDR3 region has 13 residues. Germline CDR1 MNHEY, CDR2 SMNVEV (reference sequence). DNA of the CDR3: TGTGCCAGCAGGATGTCCAGGGATAATGGCTACACCTTC. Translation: CASRMSRDNGYTF.

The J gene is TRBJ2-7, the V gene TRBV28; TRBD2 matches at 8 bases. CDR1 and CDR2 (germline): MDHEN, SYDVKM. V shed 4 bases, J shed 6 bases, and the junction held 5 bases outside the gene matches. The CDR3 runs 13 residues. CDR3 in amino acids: CASSSGGPVEQYF. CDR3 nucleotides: TGTGCCAGCAGTTCGGGGGGGCCCGTCGAGCAGTACTTC.

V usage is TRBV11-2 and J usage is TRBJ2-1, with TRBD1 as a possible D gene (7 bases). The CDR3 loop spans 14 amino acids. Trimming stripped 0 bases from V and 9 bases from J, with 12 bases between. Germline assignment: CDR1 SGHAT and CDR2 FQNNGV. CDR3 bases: TGTGCCAGCAGCTTAGATAGGCAGGGGGGTGAGCAGTTCTTC. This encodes CASSLDRQGGEQFF.

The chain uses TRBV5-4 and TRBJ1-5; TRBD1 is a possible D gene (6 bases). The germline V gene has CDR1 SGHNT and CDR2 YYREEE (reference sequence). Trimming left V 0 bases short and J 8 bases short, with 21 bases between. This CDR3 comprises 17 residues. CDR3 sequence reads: CASSLDLATGFGEPQHF. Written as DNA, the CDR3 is TGTGCCAGCAGCTTGGACCTGGCTACAGGGTTCGGAGAGCCCCAGCATTTT.

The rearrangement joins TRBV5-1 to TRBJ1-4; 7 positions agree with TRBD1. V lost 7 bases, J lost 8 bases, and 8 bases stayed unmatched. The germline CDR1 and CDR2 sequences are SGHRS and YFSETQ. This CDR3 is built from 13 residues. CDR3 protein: CASGAGGPEKLFF. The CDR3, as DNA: TGCGCCAGCGGGGCAGGGGGGCCAGAAAAACTGTTTTTT. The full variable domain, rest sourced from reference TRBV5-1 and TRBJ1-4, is KAGVTQTPRYLIKTRGQQVTLSCSPISGHRSVSWYQQTPGQGLQFLFEYFSETQRNKGNFPGRFSGRQFSNSRSEMNVSTLELGDSALYLCASGAGGPEKLFFGSGTQLSVL.

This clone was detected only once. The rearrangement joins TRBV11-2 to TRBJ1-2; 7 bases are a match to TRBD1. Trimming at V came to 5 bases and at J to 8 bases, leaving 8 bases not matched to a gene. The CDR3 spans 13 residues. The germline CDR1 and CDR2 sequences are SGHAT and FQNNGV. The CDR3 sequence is CASSPRGDYGYTF. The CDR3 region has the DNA TGTGCCAGCAGCCCCAGGGGGGATTACGGCTACACCTTC.

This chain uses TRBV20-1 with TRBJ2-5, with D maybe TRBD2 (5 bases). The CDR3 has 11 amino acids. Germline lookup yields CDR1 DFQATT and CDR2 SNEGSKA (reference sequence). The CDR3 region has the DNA TGCAGCGGACTGTACCGGGAGACCCAGTACTTC. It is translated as CSGLYRETQYF.

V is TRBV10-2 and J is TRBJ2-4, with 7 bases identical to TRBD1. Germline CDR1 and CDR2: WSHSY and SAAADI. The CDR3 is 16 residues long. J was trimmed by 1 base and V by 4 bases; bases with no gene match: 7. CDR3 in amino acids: CASSVGEQGAKNIQYF. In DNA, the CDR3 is TGCGCCAGCAGTGTGGGGGAACAGGGGGCCAAAAACATTCAGTACTTC.

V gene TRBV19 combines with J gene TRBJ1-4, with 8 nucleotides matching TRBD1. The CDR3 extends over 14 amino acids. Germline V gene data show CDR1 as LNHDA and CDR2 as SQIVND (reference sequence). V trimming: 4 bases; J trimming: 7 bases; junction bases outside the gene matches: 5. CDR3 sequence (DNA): TGTGCCAGTAGTACGGGGACAGGATTTGAAAAACTGTTTTTT. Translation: CASSTGTGFEKLFF.

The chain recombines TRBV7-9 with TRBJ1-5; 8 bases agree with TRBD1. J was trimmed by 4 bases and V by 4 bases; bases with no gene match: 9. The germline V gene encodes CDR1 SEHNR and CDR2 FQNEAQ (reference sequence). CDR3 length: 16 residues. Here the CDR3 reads CASSSWTGRRNQPQHF. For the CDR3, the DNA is TGTGCCAGCAGCTCTTGGACAGGGCGTAGGAATCAGCCCCAGCATTTT.

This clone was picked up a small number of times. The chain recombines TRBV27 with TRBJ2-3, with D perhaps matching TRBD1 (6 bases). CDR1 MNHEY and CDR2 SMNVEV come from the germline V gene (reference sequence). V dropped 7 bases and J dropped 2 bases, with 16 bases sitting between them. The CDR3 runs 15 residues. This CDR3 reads CASTSRWDTTDTQYF. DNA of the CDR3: TGTGCCAGCACCTCCAGATGGGACACCACAGATACGCAGTATTTT.

As DNA, the CDR3 is TGTGCCATCACCTCCCAGGGCACAGATACGCAGTATTTT. It is translated as CAITSQGTDTQYF. The rearrangement uses TRBV10-3 and TRBJ2-3; D not certain. This CDR3 region has 13 residues. Germline CDR1 and CDR2: ENHRY and SYGVKD. The V gene lost 7 bases and the J gene lost 1 base, with 9 bases spanning the gap.

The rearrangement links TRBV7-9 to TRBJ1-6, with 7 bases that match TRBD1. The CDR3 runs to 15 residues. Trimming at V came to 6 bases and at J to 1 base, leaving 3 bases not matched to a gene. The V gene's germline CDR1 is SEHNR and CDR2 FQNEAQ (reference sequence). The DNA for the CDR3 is TGTGCCAGCAGTAGACAGGGTTCCTATAATTCACCCCTCCACTTT. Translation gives CASSRQGSYNSPLHF. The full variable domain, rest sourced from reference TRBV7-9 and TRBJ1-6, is DTGVSQNPRHKITKRGQNVTFRCDPISEHNRLYWYRQTLGQGPEFLTYFQNEAQLEKSRLLSDRFSAERPKGSFSTLEIQRTEQGDSAMYLCASSRQGSYNSPLHFGNGTRLTVT.